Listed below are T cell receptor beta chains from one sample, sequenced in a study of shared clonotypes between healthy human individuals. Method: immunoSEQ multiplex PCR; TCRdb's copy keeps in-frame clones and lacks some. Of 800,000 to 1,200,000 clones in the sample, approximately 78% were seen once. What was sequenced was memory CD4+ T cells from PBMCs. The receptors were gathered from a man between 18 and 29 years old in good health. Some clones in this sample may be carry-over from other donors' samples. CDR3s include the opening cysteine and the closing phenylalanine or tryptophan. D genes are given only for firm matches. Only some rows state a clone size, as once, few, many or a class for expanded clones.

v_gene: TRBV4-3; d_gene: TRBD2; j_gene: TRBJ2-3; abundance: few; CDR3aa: CASSQRKAGLASGRVEDTQYF; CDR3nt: TGCGCCAGCAGCCAAAGGAAGGCGGGACTCGCAAGCGGGAGAGTAGAAGATACGCAGTATTTT
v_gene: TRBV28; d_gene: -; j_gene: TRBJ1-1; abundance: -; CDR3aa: CASSLGGIGTEAFF; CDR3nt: TGTGCCAGCAGTTTGGGGGGAATTGGCACTGAAGCTTTCTTT
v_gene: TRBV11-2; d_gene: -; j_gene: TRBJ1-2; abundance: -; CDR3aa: CASSLSDLTGGYTF; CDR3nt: TGTGCCAGCAGCTTATCGGACCTAACGGGGGGCTACACCTTC
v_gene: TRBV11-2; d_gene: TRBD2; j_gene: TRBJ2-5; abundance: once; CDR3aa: CASSFRAGGPRERETQYF; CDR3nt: TGTGCCAGCAGCTTTCGGGCGGGAGGGCCGAGGGAAAGGGAGACCCAGTACTTC
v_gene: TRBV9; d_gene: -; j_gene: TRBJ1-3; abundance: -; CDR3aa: CASSVGSSGNTIYF; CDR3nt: TGTGCCAGCAGCGTAGGGAGTTCTGGAAACACCATATATTTT
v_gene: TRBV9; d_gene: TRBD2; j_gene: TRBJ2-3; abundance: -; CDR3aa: CASSVTSGLAGSASTDTQYF; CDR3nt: TGTGCCAGCAGCGTAACCTCCGGACTAGCGGGATCTGCTAGCACAGATACGCAGTATTTT
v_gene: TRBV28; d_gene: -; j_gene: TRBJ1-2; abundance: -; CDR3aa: CASRGGATNYGYTF; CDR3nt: TGTGCCAGCAGAGGGGGGGCAACTAACTATGGCTACACCTTC
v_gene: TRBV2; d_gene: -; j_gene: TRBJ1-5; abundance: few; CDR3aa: CASSGRQVNQPQHF; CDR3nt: TGTGCCAGCAGTGGGCGACAGGTCAATCAGCCCCAGCATTTT
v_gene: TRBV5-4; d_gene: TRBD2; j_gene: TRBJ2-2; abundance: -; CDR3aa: CASSSWTSGNTGELFF; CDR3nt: TGTGCCAGCAGCTCCTGGACTAGCGGAAACACCGGGGAGCTGTTTTTT
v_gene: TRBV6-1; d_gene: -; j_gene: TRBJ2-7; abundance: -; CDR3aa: CASSGPSSSYEQYF; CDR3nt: TGTGCCAGCAGTGGGCCGAGCTCTTCCTACGAGCAGTACTTC
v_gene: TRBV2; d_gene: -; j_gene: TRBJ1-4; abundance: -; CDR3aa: CASSDRAGEKLFF; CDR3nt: TGTGCCAGCAGTGACAGAGCTGGTGAAAAACTGTTTTTT
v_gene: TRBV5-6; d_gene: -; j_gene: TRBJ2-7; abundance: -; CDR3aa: CASSPGPLGEQYF; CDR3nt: TGTGCCAGCAGCCCGGGACCCCTGGGGGAGCAGTACTTC
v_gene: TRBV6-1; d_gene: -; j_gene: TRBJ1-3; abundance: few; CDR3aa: CASSVLRGLGNTIYF; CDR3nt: TGTGCCAGCAGTGTCCTCAGGGGTCTCGGAAACACCATATATTTT
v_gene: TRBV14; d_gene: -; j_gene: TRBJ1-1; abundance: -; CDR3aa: CASSQGGGETEAFF; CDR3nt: TGTGCCAGCAGCCAAGGGGGGGGCGAAACTGAAGCTTTCTTT
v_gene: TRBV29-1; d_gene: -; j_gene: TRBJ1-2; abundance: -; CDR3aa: CSVEGGEGGSGGYTF; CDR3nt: TGCAGCGTTGAAGGCGGCGAAGGGGGTTCGGGTGGCTACACCTTC
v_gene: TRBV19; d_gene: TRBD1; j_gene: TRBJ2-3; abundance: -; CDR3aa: CASSIRDRGLYTQYF; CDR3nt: TGTGCCAGTAGTATTAGGGACAGGGGGCTTTATACGCAGTATTTT
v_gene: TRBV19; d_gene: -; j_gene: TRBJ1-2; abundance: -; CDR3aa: CASRARGRLGYTF; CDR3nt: TGTGCCAGTCGCGCCCGGGGGCGGCTTGGCTACACCTTC
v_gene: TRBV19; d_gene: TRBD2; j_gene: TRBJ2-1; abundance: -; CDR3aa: CASSQGLALDEQFF; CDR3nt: TGTGCCAGTAGTCAAGGACTAGCTTTAGATGAGCAGTTCTTC
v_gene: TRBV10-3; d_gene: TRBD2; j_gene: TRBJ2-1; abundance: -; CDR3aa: CAIKGTSGRIDEQFF; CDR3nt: TGTGCCATCAAAGGCACAAGCGGGAGGATAGATGAGCAGTTCTTC
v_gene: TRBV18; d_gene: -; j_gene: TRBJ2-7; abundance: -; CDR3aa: CASSLVRGEQYF; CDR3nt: TGTGCCAGCTCACTGGTAAGAGGGGAGCAGTACTTC
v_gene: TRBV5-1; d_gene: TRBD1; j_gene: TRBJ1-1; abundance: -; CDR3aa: CASSPRGGQGNTEAFF; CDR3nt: TGCGCCAGCAGCCCCCGTGGTGGACAGGGGAACACTGAAGCTTTCTTT
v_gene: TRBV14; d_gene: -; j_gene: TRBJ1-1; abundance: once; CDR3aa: CASSQDGRTNTEAFF; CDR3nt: TGTGCCAGCAGCCAAGATGGCAGGACGAACACTGAAGCTTTCTTT
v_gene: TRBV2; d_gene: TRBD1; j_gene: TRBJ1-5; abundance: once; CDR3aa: CASSDWFSGGQGSRGNQPQHF; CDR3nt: TGTGCCAGCAGTGATTGGTTCTCGGGGGGACAGGGGTCCCGGGGAAATCAGCCCCAGCATTTT
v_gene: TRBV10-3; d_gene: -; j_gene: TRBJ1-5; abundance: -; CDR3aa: CAISEGTSGHSNQPQHF; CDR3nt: TGTGCCATCAGTGAAGGGACATCTGGCCATAGCAATCAGCCCCAGCATTTT
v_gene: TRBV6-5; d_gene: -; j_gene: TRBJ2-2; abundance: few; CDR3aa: CASSYSWTLTGELFF; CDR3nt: TGTGCCAGCAGTTACTCGTGGACACTCACCGGGGAGCTGTTTTTT
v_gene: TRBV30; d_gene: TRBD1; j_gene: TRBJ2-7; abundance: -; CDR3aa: CAWSIGTGSYEQYF; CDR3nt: TGTGCCTGGAGTATCGGGACAGGGTCCTACGAGCAGTACTTC
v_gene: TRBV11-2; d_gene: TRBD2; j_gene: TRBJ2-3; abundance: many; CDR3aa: CASSLVPSGRDGDTQYF; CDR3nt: TGTGCCAGCAGCTTAGTCCCCAGCGGGAGGGATGGAGATACGCAGTATTTT
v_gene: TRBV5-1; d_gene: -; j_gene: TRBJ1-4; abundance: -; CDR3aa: CASRIGTVREKLFF; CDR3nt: TGCGCCAGCAGAATTGGGACGGTGAGGGAAAAACTGTTTTTT